The sequence of this T cell receptor beta chain was determined in a study of blood T cell repertoires in COVID-19. For the study at large: The analysed material was cDNA or gDNA that came from T cells, B-cell-depleted T cells, or PBMCs.

Here immunoSEQ multiplex PCR was the method, and the copy in TCRdb shows in-frame clones only, minus some. Among approximately 49,000 clones listed, about 71% were seen once. This CDR3 has 15 amino acids. CDR1 KGHSH and CDR2 LQKENI come from the germline V gene. V trimming: 1 base; J trimming: 10 bases; junction bases outside the gene matches: 9. V gene TRBV18 combines with J gene TRBJ2-1; the match to TRBD2 covers 8 bases. The clonotype comes from a woman in her 70s with acute or convalescent COVID-19. The sequenced sample was peripheral blood. The CDR3 is CASSPLSGSSSEQFF. CDR3 bases: TGTGCCAGCTCACCACTGAGCGGGAGTAGTTCCGAGCAGTTCTTC.